This T cell receptor (beta chain) was captured in a study of blood T cells in healthy people across ages. Overall study context: In model experiments, template switching was able to capture about one barcoded beta molecule for every two T cells that were present. Study-level results: In these data, TCR beta diversity tracked strongly with naive T cell percentage.

A second PCR, run for 7 to 11 cycles, used a sample-barcoded 5' primer plus a J-beta primer mix. Researchers report that a template-switch adaptor with 12 random nucleotides tagged each cDNA molecule. MiXCR, run by TCRdb on the 5' RACE reads, gives a single entry per CDR3 protein. The sample has roughly 1,800,000 distinct CDR3 sequences, around 50% seen once. With regard to this clonotype: The antigen remains unidentified.

Per sample, no less than 5 micrograms of total RNA were extracted. V was pared by 4 bases and J by 8 bases, with 18 bases between. The CDR3 runs to 15 residues. The V gene's germline CDR1 is MNHNS and CDR2 SASEGT. This clonotype originated in a woman aged 40 to 50 in good health. Input material: blood. The chain joins TRBV6-1 to TRBJ2-4; tentative D call: TRBD2 (5 bases). The CDR3 DNA reads as TGTGCCAGCAGTGTTGCCCCGACTTCGGAGGACATTCAGTACTTC. Protein: CASSVAPTSEDIQYF.